The 6 T cell receptor beta chains in this list originate from one sample, sequenced in a study of blood T cells in healthy people across ages (dated by TCRdb to between 2014 and 2017). Library creation used 5' RACE. The instrument given in TCRdb is Illumina HiSeq 2500. The second PCR ran for roughly 7 to 12 cycles and used a J-beta primer mix along with a sample-barcoded 5' primer. The public reads were reprocessed in TCRdb via fastp at Q25 and MiXCR, keeping in-frame beta chains. Here each entry gathers all rows of one CDR3 protein and keeps the most common genes and DNA. In all, the sample holds about a million distinct CDR3 sequences, and around 46% of those were seen once. The top ten hold around 15% of the sample. Sequencing used blood. The receptor source for this set is a man aged 25 to 40 in good health.

V usage is TRBV7-4 and J usage is TRBJ1-2; 8 bases match TRBD1. This CDR3 has 20 residues. Looked up from germline, CDR1 is SGHVT and CDR2 is SQSDAQ. V gave up 2 bases and J gave up 1 base; unmatched junction bases: 18. CDR3 sequence: CASSLIMGTGTGDLNYGYTF. DNA of the CDR3: TGTGCCAGCAGCTTAATTATGGGAACCGGGACAGGCGATCTTAACTATGGCTACACCTTC.

The genes are TRBV3-1 and TRBJ1-1; D is perhaps TRBD1 (5 bases). Germline V CDR1 and CDR2: LGHDT, YNNKEL (reference sequence). Between the trimmed V and J ends, which lost 0 bases and 3 bases, there was a span of 14 bases. The CDR3 covers 16 residues. The CDR3 sequence: CASSQDLARADTEAFF. As DNA, the CDR3 is TGTGCCAGCAGCCAAGATTTGGCCAGGGCGGACACTGAAGCTTTCTTT.

This clonotype has just a few counts. This chain connects TRBV27 to TRBJ2-7; D may correspond to TRBD1 or TRBD2 (5 bases each). This CDR3 has 14 amino acids. Germline V gene data show CDR1 as MNHEY and CDR2 as SMNVEV (reference sequence). V was clipped by 2 bases and J by 2 bases, with 10 bases between them. CDR3 DNA sequence: TGTGCCAGCAGTTTAACGGGACGGACCTACGAGCAGTACTTC. Translated, it gives CASSLTGRTYEQYF.

This clonotype was seen only a few times. The chain couples TRBV12-3 or TRBV12-4 to TRBJ2-7; D may be TRBD1 (5 bases). The CDR3 has 15 amino acids. The V gene lost 1 base and the J gene lost 7 bases, with 17 bases spanning the gap. CDR3 DNA sequence: TGTGCCAGCAGTTTAGTTTTAGGACACTACAATGAGCAGTACTTC. The encoded protein is CASSLVLGHYNEQYF.

The genes are TRBV20-1 and TRBJ2-1, with TRBD2 matching over 8 bases. CDR1 is DFQATT and CDR2 is SNEGSKA in the germline V gene (reference sequence). The CDR3 runs to 15 residues. The DNA of the CDR3 is TGCAGGCCAGGTCGGGGCGGGGGGCCCTACAATGAGCAGTTCTTC. Translated, it gives CRPGRGGGPYNEQFF.

The rearrangement links TRBV18 to TRBJ2-1; TRBD2 is a possible D gene (5 bases). CDR3 length: 17 amino acids. V was cut by 0 bases and J by 0 bases, with 12 bases left in between. CDR1 and CDR2 from the germline V gene are KGHSH and LQKENI. Here the CDR3 reads CASSPPTMGSSYNEQFF. The DNA of the CDR3 is TGTGCCAGCTCACCACCGACCATGGGGAGCTCCTACAATGAGCAGTTCTTC.